The text below deals with one T cell receptor (beta chain). This specimen comes from a study of shared clonotypes between healthy human individuals. The data were produced by immunoSEQ multiplex PCR, yet TCRdb's version contains in-frame clones alone and is incomplete. The profile covers about 450,000 clones, with 75% to 85% appearing a single time and around 13% taken by the ten largest. The trim removed 5 bases at V and 2 bases at J, leaving 9 bases unmatched. CDR1 and CDR2 from the germline V gene are SGHVS and FQNEAQ. The CDR3 has 16 amino acids. This receptor was identified in a woman aged 40 to 49 in good health. Some clones in this sample may be carry-over from other donors' samples. Input material: PBMCs. This sequence joins TRBV7-8 and TRBJ1-1, with 9 bases identical to TRBD1. As DNA, the CDR3 is TGTGCCAGCAGCCTAACAGGGGGCACAACTAACACTGAAGCTTTCTTT. Translation gives CASSLTGGTTNTEAFF.